This T cell receptor beta chain was recorded in a study of T cell responses to AZD1222 COVID-19 vaccine (dated by TCRdb to about 2021). Turning to the overall study: A total of about 230 trial participants underwent TCR sequencing, of whom about 210 received two doses of AZD1222 and about 25 received two doses of the MenACWY control vaccine. Trial participants were enrolled by age into 18-55, 56-69 and 70-plus year subgroups, with approximately 150, 28 and 58 TCR-sequenced participants respectively. Points the paper makes about the study in general: The vaccine-associated CD4 TCRs covered the entire spike protein, and the dominant responses fell in regions 160-218 and 743-854. Conclusions about previously exposed vaccinees are limited, since just a handful of AZD1222 recipients were seropositive for SARS-CoV-2 at baseline. In the small 56-69-year group, the increase in depth fell short of significance, most likely because of low power. Because no day 14 peak-response samples were available, the repertoires could be characterized only after the peak T cell response. After two AZD1222 doses, both the breadth and the depth of spike-specific TCRs were significantly higher than at day 0 and than in MenACWY recipients. Participants were mostly white British, with more females than males. The authors suggested clonal diversity may have been underestimated. Reportedly, close to half of the unique spike-specific TCRs recognized epitopes lying outside the regions that are mutated in the B.1.351 and B.1.1.7 variants.

The sample's time point label, in plain terms: about 28 days (+/-7) after the second vaccine dose. AZD1222 recipients with second doses at about 4 weeks or about 12 weeks were pooled, because spike-specific TCR depth and breadth did not differ between schedules. Vaccinee samples were obtained from the UK trials COV001 and COV002, which included a single-blind randomized controlled phase 2/3 trial of AZD1222 (ChAdOx1 nCoV-19) in healthy adults. For TCRbeta chain sequencing, PBMC samples from trial participants were taken at day 0 and at day 28 after the second dose. The CDR3 starts with the cysteine, ends with the phenylalanine, and has 11 residues. The only DNA kept is the CDR3, 33 bases in frame from the first base. The germline ends are 6 bases apart after V is trimmed by 7 bases and J by 3 bases. CDR1 and CDR2, per the germline V gene (reference sequence), are MNHEY and SMNVEV. The CDR3 regions of human TCRbeta chains were subjected to immunosequencing. In the authors' own workflow: TCRs in the repertoires were matched against a reference library of SARS-CoV-2-specific TCRs that had been generated with the MIRA antigen-specificity platform. Breadth was defined as the fraction of unique TCRs that were SARS-CoV-2-associated. Depth was defined as the fraction of total T cells that were SARS-CoV-2-associated. Each spike-specific TCR was assigned to its reactive spike region and to a CD4 or CD8 class using the MIRA data. Log10-transformed breadth and depth values were compared by one-way ANOVA with Sidak's multiple comparisons tests. TCRdb took this table from immuneACCESS and kept in-frame rearrangements with V and J called. Such tables lack part of the clones; where checked against another copy, unresolved V genes explain under half of the gap, and the rest is unexplained. From that table come the V and J calls and clone size; the DNA was used to work out D and trimming. The sample table holds 180,000 or so clones, of which approximately 90% were seen once. The top ten constitute 26% of the sample.

Regarding this clone: The antigen it recognizes is unknown. No base quality information exists; no much larger clone differs at one position.

Source: peripheral blood, taken 28 days after the second AZD1222 dose. Here the chain combines TRBV27 and TRBJ1-2; the D gene remains uncertain. The TCR was taken from an adult who received the AZD1222 COVID-19 vaccine. The CDR3 region has the sequence CASIGDYGYTF. The bases read TGTGCCAGCATTGGGGACTATGGCTACACCTTC.